The TCR beta chain under discussion was sequenced for a study of cytomegalovirus exposure and HLA in healthy donors. CDR3 length: 12 amino acids. V gave up 7 bases and J gave up 0 bases, with 5 bases separating them. The germline CDR1 and CDR2 sequences are SGHNT and YYREEE (reference sequence). The PCR was carried out with 60 Vbeta primers and 13 Jbeta primers. The protocol was immunoSEQ multiplex PCR, while the TCRdb copy is restricted to in-frame clones and leaves out a portion. The sample holds approximately 200,000 clones, approximately 78% seen once. The V gene is TRBV5-4, the J gene TRBJ2-1; D remains unclear. The sample comprised PBMCs. The sequence was obtained from a woman aged 45-59 years in good health and CMV-seropositive. CDR3 DNA: TGTGCCAGCCCTCGCTCCTACAATGAGCAGTTCTTC. Translating gives CASPRSYNEQFF.